This T cell receptor (beta chain) was recorded in a study of T cell responses to AZD1222 COVID-19 vaccine. On this clone itself: As yet, its antigen is unknown.

General observations from the study: Unmutated variant regions are reportedly the target of nearly half of TCRs that are spike-specific. The study found Spike-specific TCR breadth and depth rose after two AZD1222 doses. Repertoires in all cases were sampled only once the peak T cell response had passed. Donors skewed white British and female; clonal diversity was possibly underestimated.

Here immunoSEQ multiplex PCR was the method, and the copy in TCRdb shows in-frame clones only, minus some. The sample carries under 150,000 clones, 75% to 90% recorded once. Germline CDR1 reads SGDLS; CDR2 reads YYNGEE. The CDR3 covers 16 residues. V was shortened by 0 bases and J by 2 bases, with 9 bases between the two germline ends. The gene calls are TRBV9 and TRBJ1-6; D unresolved. The receptor was derived from an adult in good health. The starting material was peripheral blood, obtained on day 0 of MenACWY control vaccination. The CDR3 DNA follows: TGTGCCAGCAGCGTAGCCCAGAACCCCTATAATTCACCCCTCCACTTT. Its translation is CASSVAQNPYNSPLHF.